This record covers a single TCR beta chain. The cohort comprised adults aged roughly 18 to 95 years residing in under 30 US areas. Recovered Cohort 3 donors showed two negative PCRs, clearance, or symptom resolution. This sample is part of a study of blood T cell repertoires in COVID-19. On the study more broadly: From T cells, B-cell-depleted T cells, or PBMCs came the material, which was cDNA or gDNA.

The length of the CDR3 is 14 residues. Germline assignment: CDR1 SGHTA and CDR2 FQGTGA. V dropped 5 bases and J dropped 6 bases, with 14 bases sitting between them. Per the original data handling: Amplification of reference gene primers was used by the study to estimate nucleated cell counts. The table came from immunoSEQ multiplex PCR; TCRdb's copy has only in-frame clones and leaves some out. V and J calls and clone size are copied from that table; D and trimming were computed from the DNA. The sample shows some 180,000 clones, more than 70% of them seen only once. Sequenced input: PBMCs or T cells enriched from blood (not recorded which). This clonotype originated in a middle-aged man who had recovered from COVID-19. The chain links TRBV7-3 to TRBJ2-1; perhaps TRBD2 as D (6 bases). The CDR3 loop is CASSLAASVNEQFF. The DNA for the CDR3 is TGTGCCAGCAGCCTGGCGGCTAGCGTCAATGAGCAGTTCTTC.